This T cell receptor beta chain was sequenced in a study of HIV-infected patients and healthy controls (dated by TCRdb to about 2014). General notes on the study: Whether deep TCR repertoire sequencing of small blood samples from HIV patients could capture immune perturbation and reconstitution was tested in the study.

Using SuperScript III with primers targeting the alpha and beta constant regions, 500 ng of RNA was reverse transcribed. Alpha and beta chain libraries were generated separately via chain-specific third strand synthesis with multiplexing indices. The protocol used a single primer pair to amplify all rearrangements within a chain, which avoided primer bias, and attached molecular barcodes to each cDNA molecule. Purified cDNA was ligated with T4 RNA Ligase 1 onto a 5' RACE adapter bearing a random hexamer and the SP2 sequencing primer site. Second strand synthesis was primed from the SP2 site with Phusion polymerase, using slow temperature ramps to favor optimal annealing. Joined together, two random hexamer sequences that had both been added before amplification formed the 12-nucleotide barcode of each molecule. An amplification PCR of roughly 25 cycles with P5s and P7 primers came after a short first PCR that had added P5 and P7 adapter elements plus a second index. The libraries went through roughly 28 PCR cycles in total, were quantified on a Qubit, were sized on a Bioanalyzer, and were diluted to around 3.7 nM. Normalized libraries were sequenced on an Illumina MiSeq with 2 x 250 paired-end kits. Into about 10 ul Tris-Cl, the reverse transcription reactions were eluted following cleanup on MinElute columns. A 1:1 ratio of AMPure XP beads was used to clean the adapter ligations after they had run for about 21 hours at 16 degrees C. The authors' pipeline ran thus. A modified Decombinator processed the demultiplexed FASTQ files and output V, J, insert and barcode information. Sequences that shared a barcode but differed from the dominant sequence were treated as errors and discarded, and barcodes were clustered at Levenshtein distance 3 and counted to estimate the original cDNA molecules. The R packages ineq, vegan, igraph and RCytoscape were used for downstream analyses, with IMGT nomenclature and CDR3 definitions applied. V gene usage was calculated across distinct sequences, with every TCR tallied a single time to avoid skew from clonal expansion. Within a donor, similarity networks joined unique CDR3 amino acid sequences in every case where two of them were separated by a single Levenshtein edit. The authors compiled published HIV-specific CDR3s (over 90 alpha, several hundred beta) and CMV-specific CDR3s (about 14 alpha, 200 to 300 beta) and searched for them in the repertoires. Lower sequence numbers were not the cause of the decreased diversity in patients, as random subsampling to size-matched repertoires showed. TCRdb trimmed the raw reads at Q25, called clones with MiXCR and kept productive beta chains. Rows merge per CDR3 protein into single entries with the most common DNA and genes. The V and J calls here are based on TCRdb, not the publication. Present in this sample are roughly 20,000 distinct CDR3 sequences, 8.5% to 9.5% of which were seen just once. The ten largest account for 6% to 7% of the sample.

Whole blood was used without fractionating the cells, so the repertoire represented all peripheral T cells without sorting. As controls, ten uninfected healthy donors were sampled, and several of those donors gave samples twice, roughly 3 months apart. For RNA extraction, an approximately 2.5 ml sample of peripheral blood was drawn into Tempus tubes. The TURBO-DNase kit was used to remove leftover genomic DNA, and GLOBINclear was used to deplete globin mRNA. Study-wide conclusions, independent of this receptor: The dynamics of distinct T-cell subpopulations could not be separated, and sequencing depth was restricted, because whole blood was used. Alpha-chain CDR3s from MAIT cells appeared at high frequency in healthy controls but were severely depleted in HIV+ repertoires. During therapy, a significant decrease in frequency was seen for HIV-associated CDR3s, whereas no significant change was found for CMV-associated CDR3s, although most of them became more frequent. Pairing of alpha and beta chains was not determined in the samples. Unequal numbers of distinct sequences between patients and controls complicated comparisons, and size-matching overweighted rare events from HIV-infected data. Oligoclonality may be reflected in the significantly higher mean Gini indices of HIV-infected repertoires compared with controls. Healthy control repertoires showed roughly threefold more distinct CDR3s and higher Shannon diversity than untreated HIV+ repertoires. In size-matched repertoire data, the apparent post-therapy recovery of the Gini index in HIV-infected patients was not replicated. In the study, no determination of donor HLA types was made. More CDR3s were shared between individuals among healthy controls than among HIV+ patients, as measured by Jaccard index and by the count of highly shared sequences. Only sixteen HIV-infected individuals were processed, which the authors considered a major limit on how widely the findings apply. Significantly different mean usage between HIV-infected patients and controls was observed for eight alpha and eight beta V genes. The observed differences in diversity were not explained by the slight differences in age and sex profiles between the study cohorts.

The CDR1 and CDR2 encoded by the germline V gene are SQVTM and ANQGSEA. The trim is 2 bases for V and 6 bases for J, with a gap of 10 bases between the germline ends. From its cysteine to its phenylalanine, the CDR3 spans 13 amino acids. Of the read, only the CDR3 DNA is kept; its 39 bases are in frame from base 1. This clonotype was recorded at least ten times. Its antigen is still unknown. Base qualities are missing; no much larger clone stands one base away. The sequencing input was blood. The chain is encoded by TRBV29-1 joined to TRBJ2-2, with the identity of the D gene unclear. This clonotype originated in an adult in good health. CDR3 reads: CSVEIQTAGELFF. At the DNA level, the sequence is TGCAGCGTTGAAATACAAACGGCCGGGGAGCTGTTTTTT.